This TCR beta chain was identified in a study of cytomegalovirus exposure and HLA in healthy donors. Study findings and constraints: Previous analysis showed most TCR beta V segments were productive about 87% or about 30% of the time. Another analysis was done later, and it associated 15,000 or so TCR beta sequences with HLA alleles at 0.05 false discovery rate.

In the PCR, 60 Vbeta and 13 Jbeta primers were used. Produced via immunoSEQ multiplex PCR; TCRdb's table is partial and in-frame only. The data contain about 160,000 clones, approximately 72% of them singletons. A note on this clone: The antigen remains unidentified.

Germline assignment: CDR1 SGHTS and CDR2 YDEGEE. V was shortened by 3 bases and J by 7 bases, with 13 bases between the two germline ends. The CDR3 runs 13 residues. The chain couples TRBV5-8 to TRBJ1-2; maybe TRBD1 (5 bases). Sequenced: PBMCs. The clonotype comes from a man in his forties or fifties in good health and CMV-seropositive. In nucleotides, the CDR3 is TGTGCCAGCAGCTCGCCAGGGTTAGGTGGCTACACCTTC. This sequence encodes CASSSPGLGGYTF.